This TCR beta chain was profiled in a study of blood T cell repertoires in COVID-19. Study information: Nucleic acid was either cDNA or gDNA, and it came from T cells, B-cell-depleted T cells, or PBMCs.

The CDR3 sequence is 13 residues long. In the original workflow: Nucleated cell counts were estimated from reference gene primer amplification. Clones were sequenced by immunoSEQ multiplex PCR, and TCRdb holds only the in-frame ones, with some missing. The DNA was the basis for D and trimming; V, J and clone size are from that table. This table has 240,000 or so clones, roughly 87% appearing once. This clone came up a few times. This clonotype was sampled from a woman aged 25-40 years with acute or convalescent COVID-19. Material: peripheral blood. The chain has TRBV21-1 and TRBJ2-1; no check of the table's D call, TRBD2, against the DNA was made. TRBV21-1 is labeled a pseudogene. The DNA of the CDR3 is TGTGCCAGCAGTAAGGCGGGGTTTCATGAGCAGTTCTTC. It translates to CASSKAGFHEQFF.